What follows are 20 T cell receptor beta chains derived from one specimen sequenced in a study of T cell repertoires in cytomegalovirus infection. TCRdb fed the reads into MiXCR, producing one record per CDR3 protein. Of about 230,000 distinct CDR3 sequences listed, approximately 22% are singletons. Sequences were obtained from CD8+ T cells from PBMCs. These receptors all come from a human donor in good health (CMV status not recorded). Some clones in this sample may be carry-over from other donors' samples.

This clonotype occurred a few times. This sequence joins TRBV7-6 and TRBJ2-7; TRBD1 might be the D (6 bases). The CDR3 sequence is 14 residues long. Germline V lookup: CDR1 SGHVS, CDR2 FNYEAQ. V was pared by 5 bases and J by 0 bases, with 11 bases between. Here the CDR3 DNA reads TGTGCCAGCAGCGCCGGGACACCCTCCTACGAGCAGTACTTC. It specifies CASSAGTPSYEQYF.

This sequence joins TRBV9 and TRBJ2-7; D is unclear. Trimming shortened V by 0 bases and J by 5 bases, and 12 bases separated the two germline ends. CDR3 length equals 14 residues. Germline-derived CDR1 and CDR2 are SGDLS and YYNGEE. The CDR3 DNA sequence: TGTGCCAGCAGCGTAGATGGGGTCGTCAACGAGCAGTACTTC. This codes for CASSVDGVVNEQYF.

This clonotype was detected ten times or more. The V gene is TRBV5-6, the J gene TRBJ2-2; a possible D gene is TRBD2 (5 bases). CDR1 and CDR2 (germline): SGHDT, YYEEEE. The CDR3 sequence is 17 residues long. Trimming took 0 bases from V and 5 from J, leaving 17 bases between them. In DNA, the CDR3 is TGTGCCAGCAGCTTGGGGGCTAGCAGCGGAGATACCGGGGAGCTGTTTTTT. Protein sequence: CASSLGASSGDTGELFF.

This clonotype was counted many times. The chain combines TRBV7-6 with TRBJ2-7, with D perhaps matching TRBD1 (6 bases). Looked up from germline, CDR1 is SGHVS and CDR2 is FNYEAQ. Trimming removed 1 base from V and 4 bases from J, with 11 bases in between. The CDR3 has 14 amino acids. CDR3 amino acids: CASSLGQEEYEQYF. CDR3 DNA sequence: TGTGCCAGCAGCTTAGGACAGGAGGAGTACGAGCAGTACTTC.

The table lists this clonotype with many counts. This chain connects TRBV7-2 to TRBJ1-1; D is perhaps TRBD1 (6 bases). The CDR3 length is 13 residues. V was cut by 5 bases and J by 6 bases, with 13 bases left in between. Germline CDR1 reads SGHTA; CDR2 reads FQGNSA. The CDR3 DNA reads as TGTGCCAGCAGCACTACAGGGTTCTCTGAAGCTTTCTTT. Amino acid sequence: CASSTTGFSEAFF.

This clonotype was detected a few times. The gene calls are TRBV27 and TRBJ2-1; 7 nucleotides agree with TRBD1. Losses at the gene ends were 8 bases for V and 9 bases for J; bases not matched to a gene: 7. Per germline, CDR1 MNHEY and CDR2 SMNVEV (reference sequence). The CDR3 extends over 12 amino acids. The CDR3 region is CASSDRLVEQFF. For the CDR3, the DNA is TGTGCCAGCTCGGACAGGCTGGTTGAGCAGTTCTTC.

The chain joins TRBV7-9 to TRBJ2-3; D call uncertain. CDR3 length: 13 amino acids. Per germline, CDR1 SEHNR and CDR2 FQNEAQ (reference sequence). The V end was cut by 5 bases, the J end by 4 bases, with 10 bases between. The chain's CDR3 is CASSQTLADTQYF. In nucleotides, the CDR3 is TGTGCCAGCAGCCAGACACTGGCAGATACGCAGTATTTT.

The gene calls are TRBV20-1 and TRBJ2-7; the match to TRBD1 covers 7 bases. The CDR3 totals 14 residues. V lost 5 bases and J lost 3; bases outside the gene matches: 10. The germline CDR1 and CDR2 sequences are DFQATT and SNEGSKA (reference sequence). CDR3 sequence (DNA): TGCAGTGCTCGAGGGCAGGGGGTTAGCTACGAGCAGTACTTC. The encoded protein is CSARGQGVSYEQYF.

The sample holds many counts of this clonotype. The chain couples TRBV7-9 to TRBJ1-1, with 7 positions matching TRBD1. The CDR3 contains 14 residues. The V gene's germline CDR1 is SEHNR and CDR2 FQNEAQ (reference sequence). J was trimmed by 3 bases and V by 4 bases; bases with no gene match: 5. This chain's CDR3 is CASSSGQGDTEAFF. In DNA, the CDR3 is TGTGCCAGCAGCTCAGGGCAGGGGGACACTGAAGCTTTCTTT.

This clonotype turned up a few times. V and J are TRBV6-6 and TRBJ1-1; D is uncertain. Trimming pared 0 bases from V and 4 bases from J, leaving 12 bases between. This CDR3 has 15 amino acids. Germline V lookup: CDR1 MNHNY, CDR2 SVGAGI (reference sequence). This CDR3 is CASSYSSLGSTEAFF. CDR3 sequence (DNA): TGTGCCAGCAGTTACTCGAGTTTGGGATCCACTGAAGCTTTCTTT.

In the case of this clonotype: A read error may be the cause here, since a much bigger clone is one base away. This chain connects TRBV28 to TRBJ2-3; a possible D gene is TRBD1 (6 bases). The CDR3 spans 15 residues. CDR1 and CDR2 (germline): MDHEN, SYDVKM. The CDR3 is CASSPGVSGTETQYF. The CDR3 DNA is TGTGCCAGCAGTCCAGGGGTCTCCGGCACAGAAACGCAGTATTTT.

This clonotype was detected ten times or more. The chain joins TRBV12-3 or TRBV12-4 to TRBJ2-3; 7 bases agree with TRBD1. The length of the CDR3 is 14 residues. V shed 3 bases and J 5 bases; nucleotides not matched to a gene: 5. CDR3 coding DNA: TGTGCCAGCAGTTTTGAGGGGGCGAGAGATACGCAGTATTTT. It is translated as CASSFEGARDTQYF.

The chain has TRBV28 and TRBJ2-2; D call uncertain. The CDR3 is 16 amino acids. Germline-derived CDR1 and CDR2 are MDHEN and SYDVKM. Trimming removed 5 bases from V and 7 bases from J, with 20 bases in between. The CDR3 here is CASSAPGLPSDGELFF. The DNA for the CDR3 is TGTGCCAGCAGTGCCCCGGGCCTTCCCTCTGACGGGGAGCTGTTTTTT.

V is TRBV28 and J is TRBJ1-5; D gene unclear. Germline V gives CDR1 MDHEN, CDR2 SYDVKM. CDR3 size: 12 residues. V was pared by 10 bases and J by 3 bases, with 10 bases between. CDR3 DNA sequence: TGTGCCACGGCCCACTTCAATCAGCCCCAGCATTTT. This translates into CATAHFNQPQHF.

To note about this clonotype: Sequence at one end of the junction differs from germline and may be a read error. The genes are TRBV20-1 and TRBJ2-3; 7 bases are a match to TRBD2. Germline V gene lookup returns CDR1 DFQATT and CDR2 SNEGSKA (reference sequence). This CDR3 is 15 amino acids long. This chain's CDR3 is CSARGPAGSTDTQYF. CDR3 bases: TGCAGTGCGAGAGGCCCAGCGGGGAGCACAGATACGCAGTATTTT.

The V gene is TRBV30, the J gene TRBJ1-2, with 7 bases fitting TRBD1. The CDR3 runs 14 residues. CDR1 GTSNPN and CDR2 SVGIG come from the germline V gene (reference sequence). V was pared by 6 bases and J by 4 bases, with 11 bases of the junction left unmatched. The DNA of the CDR3 is TGTGCCTGTTTAATGACAGGGTTCGGCTATGGCTACACCTTC. Amino acids: CACLMTGFGYGYTF.

This clonotype was seen a few times. The chain employs TRBV2 and TRBJ1-1; D may be TRBD1 (6 bases). CDR1 and CDR2 from the germline V gene are SNHLY and FYNNEI. Trimming shortened V by 6 bases and J by 5 bases, and 13 bases separated the two germline ends. CDR3 length: 13 amino acids. CDR3 DNA: TGTGCCAGCAGAACAGGGTACATGACTGAAGCTTTCTTT. This sequence encodes CASRTGYMTEAFF.

Turning to this clonotype: Given a much more abundant clone one base away, this may be a read error. This rearrangement joins TRBV7-6 to TRBJ2-1; D is tentatively TRBD1 or TRBD2 (6 bases each). CDR3 length: 15 amino acids. Germline CDR1 reads SGHVS; CDR2 reads FNYEAQ. CDR3 coding DNA: TGTGCCAACAGCTTAGGAGGGGGGTGGGACAATGAGCAGTTCTTC. Translating it yields CANSLGGGWDNEQFF.

V is TRBV7-9 and J is TRBJ1-4; 7 bases map to TRBD1. The germline V gene has CDR1 SEHNR and CDR2 FQNEAQ (reference sequence). The CDR3 runs to 14 residues. Unmatched junction bases numbered 2, after V lost 6 bases and J lost 1 base. This chain's CDR3 is CASRQGETNEKLFF. The CDR3 DNA reads TGTGCCAGCAGGCAGGGGGAAACTAATGAAAAACTGTTTTTT.

This clonotype has a count of ten or more. The chain employs TRBV28 and TRBJ1-1; D call uncertain. Germline CDR1 reads MDHEN; CDR2 reads SYDVKM. This CDR3 region has 13 residues. V was cut by 7 bases and J by 5 bases, with 14 bases left in between. The CDR3 reads CASKMSLGTEAFF. The CDR3 coding sequence is TGTGCCAGCAAGATGTCCTTGGGGACTGAAGCTTTCTTT.